Below, 21 T cell receptor beta chains from the same sample are listed, as sequenced in a study of cytomegalovirus exposure and HLA in healthy donors. This PCR relied on a set of 60 Vbeta primers and 13 Jbeta primers. TCRdb's table, derived via immunoSEQ multiplex PCR, lists solely in-frame clones and lacks some. This sample contains approximately 120,000 clones. The sequenced material came from PBMCs. The receptors derive from a man aged 18 to 29 in good health and CMV-seronegative.

The chain combines TRBV19 with TRBJ2-1; D is perhaps TRBD2 (6 bases). This CDR3 has 17 amino acids. V was trimmed by 7 bases and J by 6 bases, leaving 25 bases between them. CDR1 is LNHDA, CDR2 SQIVND, per germline (reference sequence). In nucleotides, the CDR3 is TGTGCCAGTACCCCGGCCCTGATAGCGGAGAGACCCAATGAGCAGTTCTTC. Translating it yields CASTPALIAERPNEQFF.

V and J are TRBV5-4 and TRBJ2-1; 7 positions agree with TRBD2. V lost 4 bases, J lost 8 bases, and 9 bases stayed unmatched. Germline V gene lookup returns CDR1 SGHNT and CDR2 YYREEE (reference sequence). The CDR3 length is 14 residues. The CDR3 DNA reads as TGTGCCAGCAGCCTGGGAAGACGGGGGGATGAGCAGTTCTTC. Translating it yields CASSLGRRGDEQFF.

J is TRBJ2-7 and V is TRBV10-1; 9 nucleotides align to TRBD2. From germline, CDR1 is WNHNN and CDR2 SYGVQD (reference sequence). J gave up 3 bases and V 0 bases, and 18 bases lay outside the gene matches. This CDR3 has 20 amino acids. CDR3 bases: TGCGCCAGCAGTGAGTCAAGAGCGGGAGGATCTATTCACCTAGGCTACGAGCAGTACTTC. Its protein is CASSESRAGGSIHLGYEQYF.

V gene TRBV7-9 combines with J gene TRBJ1-2; 7 positions agree with TRBD1. Germline V gene data show CDR1 as SEHNR and CDR2 as FQNEAQ (reference sequence). Trimming took 4 bases from V and 2 from J; bases not matched to a gene: 13. This CDR3 has 17 amino acids. DNA of the CDR3: TGTGCCAGCAGCTCACACCATCGACAGGGTTTAAACTATGGCTACACCTTC. It yields the protein CASSSHHRQGLNYGYTF.

The rearrangement joins TRBV6-1 to TRBJ2-1; TRBD1 matches 8 bases. V lost 6 bases and J lost 3; bases outside the gene matches: 4. The CDR3 sequence is 14 residues long. In germline, CDR1 is MNHNS, CDR2 SASEGT. This CDR3 reads CASSGQGGYNEQFF. The CDR3 DNA follows: TGTGCCAGCAGCGGACAGGGAGGCTACAATGAGCAGTTCTTC.

This chain connects TRBV5-4 to TRBJ2-7; the match to TRBD1 covers 8 bases. The germline V gene has CDR1 SGHNT and CDR2 YYREEE (reference sequence). The CDR3 is made up of 15 amino acids. With V trimmed by 2 bases and J by 3 bases, 7 bases remained unmatched. For the CDR3, the DNA is TGTGCCAGCAGCTTAGGGACAGGAGTCGACTACGAGCAGTACTTC. Amino acid sequence: CASSLGTGVDYEQYF.

The V and J genes are TRBV5-1 and TRBJ2-7; 8 bases match TRBD1. In germline, CDR1 is SGHRS, CDR2 YFSETQ. Trimming took 3 bases from V and 4 from J; bases not matched to a gene: 6. The CDR3 consists of 14 residues. CDR3 amino acids: CASSSGQGRYEQYF. In DNA form, the CDR3 reads TGCGCCAGCAGCTCAGGACAGGGTAGGTACGAGCAGTACTTC.

V gene TRBV6-1 combines with J gene TRBJ1-4; maybe TRBD1 (6 bases). The CDR3 length is 14 residues. V was clipped by 6 bases and J by 7 bases, with 15 bases between them. Germline V gene lookup returns CDR1 MNHNS and CDR2 SASEGT. The DNA for the CDR3 is TGTGCCAGCAGATCAGGGGTGTGGGGTGAAAAACTGTTTTTT. Its translation is CASRSGVWGEKLFF.

V usage is TRBV7-9 and J usage is TRBJ1-4; a possible D gene is TRBD1 (6 bases). Trimming took off 8 bases at V and 6 bases at J, with 19 bases between the two ends. From germline, CDR1 is SEHNR and CDR2 FQNEAQ (reference sequence). There are 15 residues in the CDR3. CDR3 amino acids: CASSGQPRIDEKLFF. In DNA, the CDR3 is TGTGCCAGCTCGGGACAACCGAGGATTGATGAAAAACTGTTTTTT. The full variable domain, in which reference TRBV7-9 and TRBJ1-4 provide the parts outside the CDR3, is DTGVSQNPRHKITKRGQNVTFRCDPISEHNRLYWYRQTLGQGPEFLTYFQNEAQLEKSRLLSDRFSAERPKGSFSTLEIQRTEQGDSAMYLCASSGQPRIDEKLFFGSGTQLSVL.

The J gene is TRBJ1-5, the V gene TRBV19; 10 bases are shared with TRBD1. CDR1 and CDR2 (germline): LNHDA, SQIVND (reference sequence). Trimming at V came to 6 bases and at J to 1 base, leaving 0 bases not matched to a gene. The length of the CDR3 is 14 residues. The CDR3 loop is CASRGQGSNQPQHF. As DNA, the CDR3 is TGTGCCAGTAGGGGACAGGGGAGCAATCAGCCCCAGCATTTT. The full variable domain, its missing parts supplied by reference TRBV19 and TRBJ1-5, is DGGITQSPKYLFRKEGQNVTLSCEQNLNHDAMYWYRQDPGQGLRLIYYSQIVNDFQKGDIAEGYSVSREKKESFPLTVTSAQKNPTAFYLCASRGQGSNQPQHFGDGTRLSIL.

In the case of this clone: The junction shows a germline mismatch at one end, possibly a read error. The rearrangement joins TRBV5-1 to TRBJ2-1; maybe TRBD2 (6 bases). Per the germline V gene, CDR1 is SGHRS and CDR2 is YFSETQ. CDR3 length equals 16 residues. In nucleotides, the CDR3 is TGCGCCAGCAGCTTGGTTGCCGGGAGCTCCGACAATGAGCAGTTCTTC. Its translation: CASSLVAGSSDNEQFF.

The V gene is TRBV7-2, the J gene TRBJ1-2; D not resolved. Germline lookup yields CDR1 SGHTA and CDR2 FQGNSA. Deletions cut 5 bases from V and 4 bases from J, with 23 bases between. CDR3 length equals 17 residues. The DNA for the CDR3 is TGTGCCAGCAGCATCCTGCCGAATTCTCCTGGCCCCTATGGCTACACCTTC. Translation: CASSILPNSPGPYGYTF. The full variable domain, in which reference TRBV7-2 and TRBJ1-2 provide the parts outside the CDR3, is GAGVSQSPSNKVTEKGKDVELRCDPISGHTALYWYRQSLGQGLEFLIYFQGNSAPDKSGLPSDRFSAERTGGSVSTLTIQRTQQEDSAVYLCASSILPNSPGPYGYTFGSGTRLTVV.

This sequence joins TRBV9 and TRBJ2-7, with 10 bases identical to TRBD1. J was trimmed by 2 bases and V by 3 bases; bases with no gene match: 5. There are 15 residues in the CDR3. The germline CDR1 and CDR2 sequences are SGDLS and YYNGEE. This CDR3 is CASSGQGADTYEQYF. DNA of the CDR3: TGTGCCAGCAGCGGACAGGGGGCGGATACCTACGAGCAGTACTTC.

CDR3 DNA: TGTGCCAGCAGTTTTAGGGGGCACATAAGCACTGAAGCTTTCTTT. Its translation is CASSFRGHISTEAFF. The rearrangement uses TRBV28 and TRBJ1-1; TRBD1 aligns across 7 bases. The trim removed 3 bases at V and 4 bases at J, leaving 8 bases unmatched. The CDR3 totals 15 residues. The germline V gene encodes CDR1 MDHEN and CDR2 SYDVKM. Full variable domain (missing parts from reference TRBV28 and TRBJ1-1): DVKVTQSSRYLVKRTGEKVFLECVQDMDHENMFWYRQDPGLGLRLIYFSYDVKMKEKGDIPEGYSVSREKKERFSLILESASTNQTSMYLCASSFRGHISTEAFFGQGTRLTVV.

The V and J genes are TRBV5-1 and TRBJ1-6, with D perhaps matching TRBD1 (5 bases). CDR1 is SGHRS, CDR2 YFSETQ, per germline. CDR3 length: 13 residues. Trimming took 10 bases from V and 7 from J, leaving 15 bases between them. The CDR3 bases are TGCGCCTGTAGCCCGGGGGGGAATTCACCCCTCCACTTT. The encoded protein is CACSPGGNSPLHF. The whole variable domain, filled in from reference TRBV5-1 and TRBJ1-6, reads KAGVTQTPRYLIKTRGQQVTLSCSPISGHRSVSWYQQTPGQGLQFLFEYFSETQRNKGNFPGRFSGRQFSNSRSEMNVSTLELGDSALYLCACSPGGNSPLHFGNGTRLTVT.

V usage is TRBV5-1 and J usage is TRBJ2-3; 9 bases align to TRBD1. The V segment lost 4 bases and the J segment 2 bases; nucleotides outside the gene matches: 8. The CDR3 has 16 residues. Germline V CDR1 and CDR2: SGHRS, YFSETQ. The CDR3: CASSPGTGRFTDTQYF. CDR3 in DNA: TGCGCCAGCAGCCCGGGGACAGGGCGTTTCACAGATACGCAGTATTTT. Using reference TRBV5-1 and TRBJ2-3 for the parts outside the CDR3, the full variable domain is KAGVTQTPRYLIKTRGQQVTLSCSPISGHRSVSWYQQTPGQGLQFLFEYFSETQRNKGNFPGRFSGRQFSNSRSEMNVSTLELGDSALYLCASSPGTGRFTDTQYFGPGTRLTVL.

V and J are TRBV10-2 and TRBJ2-7; D possibly corresponds to TRBD2 (6 bases). V gave up 2 bases and J gave up 12 bases, with 14 bases separating them. The CDR3 has 12 amino acids. Germline V gene sequence: CDR1 WSHSY, CDR2 SAAADI. CDR3 region: CASSETGMGGYF. CDR3 nucleotide sequence: TGCGCCAGCAGTGAGACCGGGATGGGGGGGTACTTC.

The chain combines TRBV28 with TRBJ1-2, with D unresolved. This CDR3 is 11 amino acids long. Germline values: CDR1 MDHEN, CDR2 SYDVKM. Trimming cost V 2 bases and J 8 bases, with 6 bases left between them. The CDR3 bases are TGTGCCAGCAGTTTACGGGTGGGCTACACCTTC. Translation gives CASSLRVGYTF.

The chain carries TRBV29-1 and TRBJ2-3; 7 bases are a match to TRBD1. In germline, CDR1 is SQVTM, CDR2 ANQGSEA. Trimming removed 4 bases from V and 3 bases from J; junction bases left unmatched: 1. CDR3 length: 12 amino acids. The CDR3 spells CSVVTGTDTQYF. CDR3 nucleotide sequence: TGCAGCGTTGTGACAGGGACAGATACGCAGTATTTT.

The chain has TRBV14 and TRBJ2-6; TRBD1 is a possible D gene (5 bases). CDR3 length: 17 amino acids. CDR1 and CDR2 from the germline V gene are SGHDN and FVKESK. Trimming pared 4 bases from V and 0 bases from J, leaving 13 bases between. Written as DNA, the CDR3 is TGTGCCAGCAGCCGAAAAACAGGTTTCTCTGGGGCCAACGTCCTGACTTTC. Protein sequence: CASSRKTGFSGANVLTF. The full variable domain, completed using reference TRBV14 and TRBJ2-6, is EAGVTQFPSHSVIEKGQTVTLRCDPISGHDNLYWYRRVMGKEIKFLLHFVKESKQDESGMPNNRFLAERTGGTYSTLKVQPAELEDSGVYFCASSRKTGFSGANVLTFGAGSRLTVL.

The V and J genes are TRBV28 and TRBJ2-7, with a tentative D call TRBD2 (5 bases). The CDR3 has 12 residues. In germline, CDR1 is MDHEN, CDR2 SYDVKM. Trimming left V 4 bases short and J 3 bases short, with 7 bases between. The CDR3 DNA sequence: TGTGCCAGCAGTTGGACTTTCTACGAGCAGTACTTC. Translation: CASSWTFYEQYF.